These 2 T cell receptor beta chains were sequenced from one sample in a study of blood T cells in healthy people across ages. Through a sample-barcoded 5' primer and a J-beta primer mix, a second PCR was run for about 6 to 11 cycles. TCRdb recomputed calls from the 5' RACE reads with MiXCR, one row per CDR3 protein. The sample shows about 1.4 million distinct CDR3 sequences, approximately 59% of them seen only once. The sequenced sample consisted of blood. These receptors were obtained from a man aged 18 to 35 in good health.

The chain links TRBV20-1 to TRBJ2-3; D may be TRBD1 (5 bases). CDR3 length equals 13 residues. V was cut by 6 bases and J by 1 base, with 11 bases left in between. CDR1 is DFQATT, CDR2 SNEGSKA, per germline (reference sequence). This chain's CDR3 is CSADQGGTDTQYF. In DNA form, the CDR3 reads TGCAGTGCGGATCAGGGCGGCACAGATACGCAGTATTTT.

The chain recombines TRBV19 with TRBJ2-4; no clear D. V was clipped by 3 bases and J by 9 bases, with 12 bases between them. There are 13 residues in the CDR3. Germline-derived CDR1 and CDR2 are LNHDA and SQIVND (reference sequence). CDR3 bases: TGTGCCAGTAGTATCGCGGCCTGGGGCATTCAGTACTTC. This encodes CASSIAAWGIQYF.